This T cell receptor beta chain originates from a study of T-cell reconstitution after alpha-beta-depleted transplantation in children listed by TCRdb under 2016. Turning to the overall study: The study quantitatively tracked T-cell immune reconstitution after TCRalphabeta/CD19-depleted allogeneic hematopoietic cell transplantation in children using TCR repertoire profiling. Overall results and qualifications from the work: The high TCRbeta diversity at day 60 in some patients was ascribed to recipient T cells and intrathymic progenitors that had survived conditioning. The apparently early recovery of alphabetaT-cell counts about two months after transplant reportedly depended on only several hundred rapidly expanded clones that came from non-depleted graft cells. The frequencies of hyperexpanded clones fell over the following months, and after one year, T-cell counts and TCRbeta diversity were mostly attributed to newly produced T cells.

CDR1 and CDR2, looked up from the germline V gene, are MNHNS and SASEGT. From the cysteine through the phenylalanine, the CDR3 covers 13 amino acids. The read is trimmed to its CDR3 DNA, 39 bases read in frame from base 1. A distance of 6 bases separates the germline ends of V and J, which lose 6 bases and 0 bases respectively. This clonotype was recorded many times. There is no known antigen for this receptor. No base-level quality is on record; no much larger clone is a single base apart. Library method: PCR. The sequencer listed for this sample is Illumina HiSeq 2500. To normalize quantification of the TCRbeta repertoire, the TCR libraries were built with molecular barcoding that relied on unique molecular identifiers. In TCRdb, the public reads were trimmed at Q25 with fastp and aligned with MiXCR, with productive beta chains retained. Merged by CDR3 protein, the rows form single entries marked with the most common genes and DNA. The sample has tens of thousands of distinct CDR3 sequences on record, around 8.8% of them singletons. 25% to 30% of the sample belongs to the ten largest clones.

The time point label of this sample denotes: day 60 (about 2 months) after transplantation. According to the study, the label for this sample's treatment or condition signals: allogeneic hematopoietic cell transplantation with graft depleted of TCRalphabeta T cells and CD19 B cells. Transplant recipients were children who received TCRalphabeta/CD19-depleted allogeneic hematopoietic cell grafts. This clonotype was obtained from a male patient between 2 and 15 years old who had a stem cell transplant for chronic granulomatous disease, so the T cells may come from the graft donor. This chain joins TRBV6-1 to TRBJ1-3; no confident D gene assignment can be made. The sequencing used PBMCs, mostly from graft donor cells, collected 60 days after TCRalphabeta/CD19-depleted stem cell transplant. The CDR3 here reads CASRVSSGNTIYF. The nucleotide sequence reads TGTGCCAGCAGAGTAAGCTCTGGAAACACCATATATTTT.